The 20 T cell receptor beta chains below were found in one sample sequenced in a study of blood T cell repertoires in COVID-19. TCRdb keeps only in-frame clones here, not all; method: immunoSEQ multiplex PCR. Of approximately 200,000 clones listed, under 90% are singletons. The sequencing sample was made of peripheral blood. Every receptor here comes from a person aged 70 to 80 with COVID-19, enrolled during active disease.

V is TRBV11-1 and J is TRBJ1-2; D is perhaps TRBD1 (5 bases). The germline gives CDR1 SGHAT, CDR2 FQDESV (reference sequence). CDR3 size: 15 residues. Trimming left V 5 bases short and J 4 bases short, with 17 bases between. CDR3 in amino acids: CASSPDRSGGYGYTF. Here the CDR3 DNA reads TGTGCCAGCAGCCCCGACCGGTCCGGGGGCTATGGCTACACCTTC.

This rearrangement joins TRBV5-6 to TRBJ1-6, with D perhaps matching TRBD1 (5 bases). The CDR3 totals 14 residues. Germline V CDR1 and CDR2: SGHDT, YYEEEE. Trimming took 1 base from V and 13 from J, leaving 15 bases between them. Written as DNA, the CDR3 is TGTGCCAGCAGCTTGCCTTCGGCACAGGTTCCCCTCCACTTT. This encodes CASSLPSAQVPLHF.

V usage is TRBV5-1 and J usage is TRBJ1-4; possibly TRBD1 for D (5 bases). The CDR3 length is 14 residues. Germline values: CDR1 SGHRS, CDR2 YFSETQ. V dropped 1 base and J dropped 3 bases, with 7 bases sitting between them. CDR3 protein: CASSLPGANEKLFF. In DNA, the CDR3 is TGCGCCAGCAGCTTGCCGGGGGCTAATGAAAAACTGTTTTTT.

The chain employs TRBV24-1 and TRBJ1-4; 7 positions agree with TRBD1. The CDR3 length is 15 residues. The V segment lost 2 bases and the J segment 4 bases; nucleotides outside the gene matches: 3. Germline CDR1 is KGHDR and CDR2 is SFDVKD. This chain's CDR3 is CATSDSGTDNEKLFF. The CDR3 nucleotides are TGTGCCACCAGTGATTCCGGGACAGATAATGAAAAACTGTTTTTT.

The chain couples TRBV6-5 to TRBJ2-1, with TRBD2 matching over 7 bases. J was trimmed by 6 bases and V by 5 bases; bases with no gene match: 4. CDR1 and CDR2 (germline): MNHEY, SVGAGI. The CDR3 consists of 13 residues. CDR3 protein: CASSRAGSNEQFF. The DNA of the CDR3 is TGTGCCAGCAGTCGAGCGGGATCCAATGAGCAGTTCTTC.

This rearrangement joins TRBV11-2 to TRBJ2-3; no definite D call. The V gene's germline CDR1 is SGHAT and CDR2 FQNNGV. The CDR3 has 15 residues. V lost 3 bases and J 4 bases, leaving 14 bases between the germline ends. The CDR3 DNA reads TGTGCCAGCAGCTTGTCTGGCGGTGGCGCAGATACGCAGTATTTT. The encoded protein is CASSLSGGGADTQYF. Variable domain in full (rest from reference TRBV11-2 and TRBJ2-3): EAGVAQSPRYKIIEKRQSVAFWCNPISGHATLYWYQQILGQGPKLLIQFQNNGVVDDSQLPKDRFSAERLKGVDSTLKIQPAKLEDSAVYLCASSLSGGGADTQYFGPGTRLTVL.

The chain links TRBV5-8 to TRBJ1-1; D uncertain. The ends were cut back, 2 bases at V and 4 bases at J, with 6 bases in the middle. Germline V gene lookup returns CDR1 SGHTS and CDR2 YDEGEE. The CDR3 extends over 12 amino acids. The CDR3 DNA is TGTGCCAGCAGCTTTTATCTCACTGAAGCTTTCTTT. It specifies CASSFYLTEAFF. Together with reference TRBV5-8 and TRBJ1-1, the CDR3 gives the full variable domain: EAGVTQSPTHLIKTRGQQATLRCSPISGHTSVYWYQQALGLGLQFLLWYDEGEERNRGNFPPRFSGRQFPNYSSELNVNALELEDSALYLCASSFYLTEAFFGQGTRLTVV.

CDR3 coding DNA: TGTGCCATCAGTGGTTGGCAGGACAATGAGCAGTTCTTC. It yields the protein CAISGWQDNEQFF. The genes are TRBV10-3 and TRBJ2-1; D not certain. This CDR3 contains 13 residues. Deletions cut 4 bases from V and 5 bases from J, with 9 bases between. The germline CDR1 and CDR2 sequences are ENHRY and SYGVKD.

This chain links TRBV7-3 with TRBJ2-7, with D hard to call. Germline CDR1 and CDR2: SGHTA and FQGTGA. V lost 5 bases and J 2 bases, leaving 22 bases between the germline ends. The CDR3 spans 17 residues. The CDR3 nucleotides read TGTGCCAGCAGCCTAAAAGGCCCGATCAGCGCACCCTACGAGCAGTACTTC. Its protein product is CASSLKGPISAPYEQYF.

To note about this clone: A junction boundary mismatches the germline segment, possibly from a read error. The chain has TRBV4-1 and TRBJ2-3; perhaps TRBD2 as D (7 bases). This CDR3 has 15 residues. The germline gives CDR1 MGHRA, CDR2 YSYEKL. The CDR3 coding sequence is TGCGCCAGCAGTCAAGGAGGCGGGGGCGCAGATACGCAGTATTTT. Translating gives CASSQGGGGADTQYF.

This rearrangement joins TRBV19 to TRBJ2-5; D not resolved. The CDR3 has 17 residues. Germline V gene sequence: CDR1 LNHDA, CDR2 SQIVND (reference sequence). V dropped 3 bases and J dropped 5 bases, with 22 bases sitting between them. In DNA form, the CDR3 reads TGTGCCAGTAGTATTAGCAGATCTAACACCGGGTATGAGACCCAGTACTTC. Protein: CASSISRSNTGYETQYF.

The V and J genes are TRBV6-5 and TRBJ2-7, with TRBD1 matching 7 bases. The germline gives CDR1 MNHEY, CDR2 SVGAGI. Germline trimming cut 6 bases from V and 5 bases from J; bases unmatched to any gene: 4. CDR3 length: 12 amino acids. CDR3 sequence (DNA): TGTGCCAGCAGCCCCGACAGGGACGAGCAGTACTTC. Its translation: CASSPDRDEQYF.

The chain is built from TRBV7-8 and TRBJ1-2; TRBD1 agrees at 8 bases. V shed 2 bases and J 8 bases; nucleotides not matched to a gene: 10. Germline CDR1 SGHVS, CDR2 FQNEAQ. The CDR3 has 15 amino acids. The CDR3: CASSLFQGAVGGYTF. Here the CDR3 DNA reads TGTGCCAGCAGCTTATTTCAGGGGGCAGTTGGGGGCTACACCTTC.

The chain's CDR3 is CASSPAASGQGIGSGYTF. The CDR3 nucleotides read TGTGCCAGCAGCCCAGCAGCTTCCGGACAGGGGATCGGCTCTGGCTACACCTTC. The chain combines TRBV5-4 with TRBJ1-2; 9 nucleotides align to TRBD1. The CDR3 contains 18 residues. CDR1 and CDR2 from the germline V gene are SGHNT and YYREEE (reference sequence). J lost 7 bases, V lost 4 bases, and 20 bases had no gene match. The entire variable domain, with the rest obtained from reference TRBV5-4 and TRBJ1-2, is as follows: ETGVTQSPTHLIKTRGQQVTLRCSSQSGHNTVSWYQQALGQGPQFIFQYYREEENGRGNFPPRFSGLQFPNYSSELNVNALELDDSALYLCASSPAASGQGIGSGYTFGSGTRLTVV.

This clone was detected only a few times. The chain couples TRBV7-8 to TRBJ1-1; D might be TRBD1 (6 bases). Deletions cut 0 bases from V and 0 bases from J, with 11 bases between. Germline CDR1 and CDR2: SGHVS and FQNEAQ. The CDR3 spans 16 residues. The CDR3: CASSLAIGQMNTEAFF. CDR3 nucleotide sequence: TGTGCCAGCAGCTTAGCTATCGGACAGATGAACACTGAAGCTTTCTTT.

The gene calls are TRBV15 and TRBJ2-6; 12 bases fit TRBD1. The CDR3 extends over 18 amino acids. The V segment lost 0 bases and the J segment 1 base; nucleotides outside the gene matches: 1. Germline CDR1 is LNHNV and CDR2 is YYDKDF (reference sequence). CDR3 region: CATSREGQGASGANVLTF. The CDR3 DNA reads as TGTGCCACCAGCAGAGAGGGACAGGGGGCGTCTGGGGCCAACGTCCTGACTTTC.

This clone was detected once. V and J are TRBV27 and TRBJ2-2, with D possibly being TRBD2 (5 bases). The CDR3 extends over 14 amino acids. The V end was cut by 0 bases, the J end by 10 bases, with 12 bases between. The germline V gene encodes CDR1 MNHEY and CDR2 SMNVEV (reference sequence). CDR3 amino acids: CASSLSPRGEELFF. The DNA for the CDR3 is TGTGCCAGCAGTTTATCGCCTCGGGGAGAGGAGCTGTTTTTT.

The rearrangement uses TRBV5-1 and TRBJ2-7, with TRBD2 identical over 13 bases. V lost 4 bases to trimming and J lost 4 bases; unmatched junction nucleotides: 5. The CDR3 is 15 amino acids. Germline V gene data show CDR1 as SGHRS and CDR2 as YFSETQ. The CDR3 reads CASSDTSGGAYEQYF. CDR3 DNA sequence: TGCGCCAGCAGCGACACTAGCGGGGGGGCATACGAGCAGTACTTC. The variable domain in full, with the rest retrieved from reference TRBV5-1 and TRBJ2-7, is KAGVTQTPRYLIKTRGQQVTLSCSPISGHRSVSWYQQTPGQGLQFLFEYFSETQRNKGNFPGRFSGRQFSNSRSEMNVSTLELGDSALYLCASSDTSGGAYEQYFGPGTRLTVT.

This sequence joins TRBV5-4 and TRBJ2-5; D may be TRBD2 (5 bases). Germline V gives CDR1 SGHNT, CDR2 YYREEE (reference sequence). V lost 3 bases and J 4 bases, leaving 13 bases between the germline ends. The CDR3 is made up of 14 amino acids. DNA for the CDR3: TGTGCCAGCAGCTCACCGCTAGAGGGAGAGACCCAGTACTTC. This encodes CASSSPLEGETQYF.

This chain joins TRBV7-3 and TRBJ2-7; 7 bases fit TRBD1. Losses at the gene ends were 5 bases for V and 0 bases for J; bases not matched to a gene: 10. Germline assignment: CDR1 SGHTA and CDR2 FQGTGA. The CDR3 sequence is 16 residues long. CDR3 region: CASSLGDSNHSYEQYF. For the CDR3, the DNA is TGTGCCAGCAGCCTTGGGGACAGTAACCACTCCTACGAGCAGTACTTC.